The 3 T cell receptor beta chains below were found in one sample sequenced in a study of identical twins. TCRdb itself ran the 5' RACE reads through MiXCR, one entry per CDR3 protein. The table has 200,000 to 250,000 distinct CDR3 sequences, 6.5% seen once. These data were likewise used in another study, on T cells expressing NK-cell markers.

The sample comprised CD8+ T cells sorted from blood. Receptor source: a woman between 18 and 30 years old in good health.

The chain couples TRBV29-1 to TRBJ1-3; 7 bases match TRBD1. Trimming cost V 3 bases and J 0 bases; bases outside gene matches: 8. The CDR3 consists of 16 residues. Looked up from germline, CDR1 is SQVTM and CDR2 is ANQGSEA. The CDR3 sequence is CSVDATGAPSGNTIYF. CDR3 nucleotide sequence: TGCAGCGTTGATGCTACAGGGGCTCCCTCTGGAAACACCATATATTTT.

This clonotype was detected ten times or more. The V call is TRBV20-1, the J call TRBJ2-3; D possibly uses TRBD1 or TRBD2 (5 bases each). Germline V gene data show CDR1 as DFQATT and CDR2 as SNEGSKA (reference sequence). Trimming stripped 1 base from V and 6 bases from J, with 17 bases between. This CDR3 is 15 amino acids long. The CDR3 spells CSARGGTDLLDTQYF. CDR3 bases: TGCAGTGCTAGAGGGGGGACCGACCTTCTGGATACGCAGTATTTT.

This clonotype was observed a handful of times. The chain links TRBV27 to TRBJ2-1; tentatively, D is TRBD2 (5 bases). Germline V CDR1 and CDR2: MNHEY, SMNVEV (reference sequence). V lost 10 bases and J lost 7, with 17 bases in between. The CDR3 spans 13 residues. The CDR3: CATRKVGENEQFF. CDR3 DNA sequence: TGTGCCACCAGAAAAGTTGGGGAGAATGAGCAGTTCTTC.